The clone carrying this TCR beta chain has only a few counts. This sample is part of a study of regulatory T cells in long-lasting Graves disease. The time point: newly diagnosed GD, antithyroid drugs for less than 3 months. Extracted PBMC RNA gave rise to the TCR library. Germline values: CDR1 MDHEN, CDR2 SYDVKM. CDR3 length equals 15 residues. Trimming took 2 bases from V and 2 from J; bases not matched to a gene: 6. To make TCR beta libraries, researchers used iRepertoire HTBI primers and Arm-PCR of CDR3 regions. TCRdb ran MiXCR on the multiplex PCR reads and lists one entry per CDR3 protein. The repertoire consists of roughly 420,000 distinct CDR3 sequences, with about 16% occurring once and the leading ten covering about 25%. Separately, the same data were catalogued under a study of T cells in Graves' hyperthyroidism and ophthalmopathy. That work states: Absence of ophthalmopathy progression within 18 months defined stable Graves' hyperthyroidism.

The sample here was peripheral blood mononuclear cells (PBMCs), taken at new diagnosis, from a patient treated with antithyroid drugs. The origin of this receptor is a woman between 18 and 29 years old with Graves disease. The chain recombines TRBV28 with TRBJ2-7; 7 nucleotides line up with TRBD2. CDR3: CASSLGGGGAYEQYF. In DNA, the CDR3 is TGTGCCAGCAGTTTAGGGGGGGGAGGCGCCTACGAGCAGTACTTC.